This T cell receptor beta chain was sequenced for a study of CXCR3-negative and CXCR3-positive naive CD8 T cells. Turning to this clonotype: Antigen: not known.

This CDR3 has 12 amino acids. CDR1 SEHNR and CDR2 FQNEAQ come from the germline V gene (reference sequence). Libraries were UMI-labeled 5' RACE TRB cDNA. For each CDR3 protein, TCRdb gives one entry from its re-call of the 5' RACE reads, without DNA. Across around 65,000 distinct CDR3 sequences, the top ten clones capture approximately 0.71% of the sample. Study results and limitations: Compared with CXCR3-negative naive cells, CXCR3-positive naive cells showed more hydrophobic TRB CDR3s.

This sequence joins TRBV7-9 and TRBJ2-7. The material sequenced was naive CXCR3+ CD8+ T cells from blood. The subset denotes: CD45RO-CCR7+CD27+CD95- naive CD8+ T cells expressing CXCR3 (TNR3+). The source of this sequence is a human donor in good health. Some clones in this sample may be carry-over from other donors' samples. The CDR3 region is CASSLATYEQYF.